This T cell receptor (beta chain) emerged from a study of CD8 T cells in Susac syndrome. Study information: Intravenous immunoglobulin alone or corticosteroids were being given to patients with Susac syndrome at blood draw, unless they were therapy-naive.

Broader study findings: Within Susac syndrome CD4+ T cell repertoires, clonal expansion was not evident.

CD8+ and CD4+ blood T cells underwent TCR beta sequencing. cDNA came from about 0.5 to 1 ug RNA primed by random hexamers. Multiplex immunoSEQ PCR targeted 54 Vbeta and 13 Jbeta TCR beta segments. TCRdb ran MiXCR on the immunoSEQ multiplex PCR reads and lists one entry per CDR3 protein. This sample carries more than 200,000 distinct CDR3 sequences, approximately 94% of them seen once, and the ten largest clones take about 0.14%. In this sample, this clonotype turned up once. Its target is unknown. V shed 5 bases and J 6 bases; nucleotides not matched to a gene: 7. The germline V gene has CDR1 DFQATT and CDR2 SNEGSKA (reference sequence). CDR3 length equals 13 residues.

This rearrangement joins TRBV20-1 to TRBJ2-4, with 7 positions matching TRBD1. This receptor was obtained from a human donor with Susac syndrome. Sequenced: CD4+ T cells from PBMCs. The CDR3 sequence: CSAPGRTGNIQYF. CDR3 nucleotides: TGCAGTGCTCCCGGCCGGACAGGAAACATTCAGTACTTC.